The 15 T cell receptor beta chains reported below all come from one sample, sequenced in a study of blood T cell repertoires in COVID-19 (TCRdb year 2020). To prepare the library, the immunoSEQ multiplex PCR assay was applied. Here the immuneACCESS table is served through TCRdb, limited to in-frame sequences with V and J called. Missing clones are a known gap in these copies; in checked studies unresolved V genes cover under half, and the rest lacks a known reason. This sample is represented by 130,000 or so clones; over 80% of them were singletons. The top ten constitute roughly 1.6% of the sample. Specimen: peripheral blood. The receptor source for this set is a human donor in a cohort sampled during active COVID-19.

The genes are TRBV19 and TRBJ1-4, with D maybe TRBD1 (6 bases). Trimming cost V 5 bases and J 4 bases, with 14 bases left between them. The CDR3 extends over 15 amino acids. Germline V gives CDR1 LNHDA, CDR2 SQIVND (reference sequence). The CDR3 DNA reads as TGTGCCAGTAGTGTCGGACAGTCTATTAATGAAAAACTGTTTTTT. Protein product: CASSVGQSINEKLFF.

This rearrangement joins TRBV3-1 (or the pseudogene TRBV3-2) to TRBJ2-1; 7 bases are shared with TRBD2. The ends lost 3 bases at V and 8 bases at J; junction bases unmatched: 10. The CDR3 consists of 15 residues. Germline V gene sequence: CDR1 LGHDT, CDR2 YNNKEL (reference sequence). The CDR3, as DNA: TGTGCCAGCAGCCAGGGAGGCGGGAGTTTTGATGAGCAGTTCTTC. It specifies CASSQGGGSFDEQFF.

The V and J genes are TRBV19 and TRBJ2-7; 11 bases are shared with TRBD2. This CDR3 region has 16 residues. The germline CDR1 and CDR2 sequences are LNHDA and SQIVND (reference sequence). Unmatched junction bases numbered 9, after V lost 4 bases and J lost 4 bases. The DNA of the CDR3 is TGTGCCAGTAGTAGAAATTCCGGGACTAGCGGATACGAGCAGTACTTC. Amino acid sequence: CASSRNSGTSGYEQYF.

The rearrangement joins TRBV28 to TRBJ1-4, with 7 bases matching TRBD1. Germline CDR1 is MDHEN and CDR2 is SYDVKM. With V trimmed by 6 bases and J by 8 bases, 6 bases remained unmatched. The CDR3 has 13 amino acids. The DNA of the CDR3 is TGTGCCAGCAGCGAGGGGGCAGAGGAAAAACTGTTTTTT. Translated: CASSEGAEEKLFF.

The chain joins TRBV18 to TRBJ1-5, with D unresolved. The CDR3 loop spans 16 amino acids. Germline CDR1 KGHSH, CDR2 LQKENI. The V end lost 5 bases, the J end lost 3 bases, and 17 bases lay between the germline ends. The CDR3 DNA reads TGTGCCAGCTCAGGAGGCGGTAGGAGGTTCAATCAGCCCCAGCATTTT. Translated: CASSGGGRRFNQPQHF.

This chain's CDR3 is CASSTRGPFGTDTQYF. CDR3 coding DNA: TGTGCCAGCAGTACCAGGGGGCCCTTCGGCACAGATACGCAGTATTTT. This chain links TRBV6-6 with TRBJ2-3; TRBD1 agrees at 8 bases. Trimming removed 5 bases from V and 1 base from J; junction bases left unmatched: 8. The germline V gene has CDR1 MNHNY and CDR2 SVGAGI (reference sequence). The CDR3 consists of 16 residues.

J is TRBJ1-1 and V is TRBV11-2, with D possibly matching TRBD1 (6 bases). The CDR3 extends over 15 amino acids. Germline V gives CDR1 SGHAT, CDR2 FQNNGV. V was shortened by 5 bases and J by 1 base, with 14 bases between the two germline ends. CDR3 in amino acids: CASSTHTGSNTEAFF. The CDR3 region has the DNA TGTGCCAGCAGCACCCATACAGGGTCGAACACTGAAGCTTTCTTT. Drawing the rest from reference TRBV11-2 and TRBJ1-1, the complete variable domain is EAGVAQSPRYKIIEKRQSVAFWCNPISGHATLYWYQQILGQGPKLLIQFQNNGVVDDSQLPKDRFSAERLKGVDSTLKIQPAKLEDSAVYLCASSTHTGSNTEAFFGQGTRLTVV.

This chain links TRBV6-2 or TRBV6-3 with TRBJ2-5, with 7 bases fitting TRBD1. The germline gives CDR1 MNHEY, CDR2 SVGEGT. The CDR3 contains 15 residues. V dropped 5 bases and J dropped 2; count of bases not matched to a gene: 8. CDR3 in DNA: TGTGCCAGCAGTCTTAATTCGGGACAGCAAGAGACCCAGTACTTC. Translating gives CASSLNSGQQETQYF.

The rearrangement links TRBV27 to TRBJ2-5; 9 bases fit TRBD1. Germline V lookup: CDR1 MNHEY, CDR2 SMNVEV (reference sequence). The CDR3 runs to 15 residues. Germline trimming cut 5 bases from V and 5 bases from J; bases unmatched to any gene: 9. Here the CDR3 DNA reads TGTGCCAGCAGTCTAAACAGGGGGCGAAGCGAGACCCAGTACTTC. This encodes CASSLNRGRSETQYF.

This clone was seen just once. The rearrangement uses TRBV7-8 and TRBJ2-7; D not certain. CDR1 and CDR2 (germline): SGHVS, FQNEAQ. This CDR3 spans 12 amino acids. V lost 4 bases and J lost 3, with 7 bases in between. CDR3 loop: CASSSSGYEQYF. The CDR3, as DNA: TGTGCCAGCAGCTCGTCGGGCTACGAGCAGTACTTC.

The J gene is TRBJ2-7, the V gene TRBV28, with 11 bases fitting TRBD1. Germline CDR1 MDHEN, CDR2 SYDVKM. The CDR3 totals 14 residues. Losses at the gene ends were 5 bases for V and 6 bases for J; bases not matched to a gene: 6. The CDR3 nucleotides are TGTGCCAGCAGTCGGCCGGGACAGGGGGGCGAGCAGTACTTC. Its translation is CASSRPGQGGEQYF.

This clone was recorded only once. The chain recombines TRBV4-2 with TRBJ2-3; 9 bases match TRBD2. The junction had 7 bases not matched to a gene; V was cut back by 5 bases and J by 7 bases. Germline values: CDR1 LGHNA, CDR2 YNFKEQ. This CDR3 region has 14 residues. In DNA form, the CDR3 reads TGTGCCAGCAGCGAGCCGGGACTAGCATATACGCAGTATTTT. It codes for CASSEPGLAYTQYF.

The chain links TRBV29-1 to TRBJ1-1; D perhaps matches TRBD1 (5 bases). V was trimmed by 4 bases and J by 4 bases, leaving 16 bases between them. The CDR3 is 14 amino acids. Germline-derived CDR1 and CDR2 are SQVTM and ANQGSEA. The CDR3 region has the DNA TGCAGCGTTGTTGGGGCCCCTTGGGTCACTGAAGCTTTCTTT. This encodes CSVVGAPWVTEAFF.

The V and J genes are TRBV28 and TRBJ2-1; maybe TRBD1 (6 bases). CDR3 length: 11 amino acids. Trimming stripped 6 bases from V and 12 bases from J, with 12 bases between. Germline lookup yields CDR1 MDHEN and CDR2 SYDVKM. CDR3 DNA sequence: TGTGCCAGCAGCCCCGGGACACCGCAGTTCTTC. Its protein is CASSPGTPQFF.

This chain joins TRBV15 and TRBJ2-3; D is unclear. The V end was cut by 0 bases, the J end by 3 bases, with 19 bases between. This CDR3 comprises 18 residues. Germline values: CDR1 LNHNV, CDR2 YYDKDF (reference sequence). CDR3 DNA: TGTGCCACCAGCAGAGATCGGTTGAACTCCAGAGGTACAGATACGCAGTATTTT. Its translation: CATSRDRLNSRGTDTQYF.